Following are 21 T cell receptor beta chains from one sample sequenced in a study of blood T cell repertoires in COVID-19. Sequencing was performed with immunoSEQ multiplex PCR; in TCRdb, only in-frame clones are kept and a portion is missing. Here the sample spans 110,000 or so clones, around 85% being singletons. Input material: peripheral blood. The receptors were sampled from a man aged 50 or older with acute or convalescent COVID-19.

This clone was seen only a few times. V is TRBV6-5 and J is TRBJ1-2; the D gene is possibly TRBD1 (6 bases). CDR3 length: 14 amino acids. CDR1 is MNHEY, CDR2 SVGAGI, per germline. V lost 5 bases and J 4 bases, leaving 14 bases between the germline ends. DNA for the CDR3: TGTGCCAGCAGTCCGCAGGGGAACCTCTATGGCTACACCTTC. It specifies CASSPQGNLYGYTF.

The chain joins TRBV24-1 to TRBJ1-6, with 8 bases aligning to TRBD1. The germline CDR1 and CDR2 sequences are KGHDR and SFDVKD. CDR3 size: 13 residues. J was trimmed by 7 bases and V by 9 bases; bases with no gene match: 4. CDR3 in DNA: TGTGCCACCCGGCAGGGGGCAAATTCACCCCTCCACTTT. Translated, it gives CATRQGANSPLHF.

This chain links TRBV3-1 (or the pseudogene TRBV3-2) with TRBJ1-2; weak D call: TRBD1 (5 bases). The CDR3 extends over 15 amino acids. Germline V gene data show CDR1 as LGHDT and CDR2 as YNNKEL (reference sequence). V was clipped by 0 bases and J by 8 bases, with 16 bases between them. Here the CDR3 reads CASSQEGQGGSGYTF. In DNA form, the CDR3 reads TGTGCCAGCAGCCAAGAAGGGCAGGGAGGTAGCGGCTACACCTTC.

The rearrangement joins TRBV6-5 to TRBJ1-1; TRBD1 aligns across 7 bases. Germline CDR1 reads MNHEY; CDR2 reads SVGAGI. Trimming cost V 8 bases and J 1 base; bases outside gene matches: 10. The CDR3 runs to 15 residues. This chain's CDR3 is CASVRRGLTNTEAFF. CDR3 sequence (DNA): TGTGCCAGCGTTCGGAGGGGGCTGACGAACACTGAAGCTTTCTTT.

This chain joins TRBV27 and TRBJ1-2, with 10 nucleotides matching TRBD1. J lost 5 bases, V lost 4 bases, and 7 bases had no gene match. CDR1 and CDR2 from the germline V gene are MNHEY and SMNVEV (reference sequence). The CDR3 extends over 15 amino acids. CDR3: CASSSTTGGEYGYTF. CDR3 DNA: TGTGCCAGCAGTTCAACGACAGGGGGCGAGTATGGCTACACCTTC.

This chain links TRBV5-1 with TRBJ1-2; 8 bases match TRBD1. This CDR3 is 16 amino acids long. Germline assignment: CDR1 SGHRS and CDR2 YFSETQ. J gave up 3 bases and V 0 bases, and 7 bases lay outside the gene matches. Here the CDR3 DNA reads TGCGCCAGCAGCTTGGCCCCAGGGGGCGCGGACTATGGCTACACCTTC. Protein sequence: CASSLAPGGADYGYTF.

The rearrangement uses TRBV3-1 (or the pseudogene TRBV3-2) and TRBJ1-2, with a weak D call TRBD1 (6 bases). The CDR3 length is 12 residues. Germline-derived CDR1 and CDR2 are LGHDT and YNNKEL (reference sequence). V dropped 1 base and J dropped 14 bases, with 14 bases sitting between them. CDR3 DNA sequence: TGTGCCAGCAGCCAAGTTCGGCAGGGGAGAACCTTC. Amino acids: CASSQVRQGRTF.

V and J are TRBV29-1 and TRBJ2-1; D is possibly TRBD2 (6 bases). Germline CDR1 reads SQVTM; CDR2 reads ANQGSEA. The CDR3 covers 13 residues. V shed 8 bases and J shed 6 bases, with 17 bases lying between them. The CDR3 nucleotides are TGCAGCATTAGCGGTCGGGCGGGCAATGAGCAGTTCTTC. Translated: CSISGRAGNEQFF.

This clone appeared a single time. V usage is TRBV2 and J usage is TRBJ1-1; 8 bases align to TRBD1. This CDR3 comprises 14 residues. Unmatched junction bases numbered 7, after V lost 4 bases and J lost 6 bases. The germline gives CDR1 SNHLY, CDR2 FYNNEI. The CDR3 reads CASSVLQGVAEAFF. CDR3 DNA sequence: TGTGCCAGCAGTGTTTTACAGGGGGTGGCTGAAGCTTTCTTT.

This rearrangement joins TRBV7-2 to TRBJ2-1; 8 nucleotides agree with TRBD2. CDR1 SGHTA and CDR2 FQGNSA come from the germline V gene. J gave up 6 bases and V 1 base, and 5 bases lay outside the gene matches. The CDR3 is 15 amino acids. The CDR3 region is CASSLEAGEGNEQFF. For the CDR3, the DNA is TGTGCCAGCAGCTTAGAAGCGGGGGAAGGCAATGAGCAGTTCTTC. The entire variable domain, with the rest obtained from reference TRBV7-2 and TRBJ2-1, is as follows: GAGVSQSPSNKVTEKGKDVELRCDPISGHTALYWYRQSLGQGLEFLIYFQGNSAPDKSGLPSDRFSAERTGGSVSTLTIQRTQQEDSAVYLCASSLEAGEGNEQFFGPGTRLTVL.

The V gene is TRBV28, the J gene TRBJ1-3; D may be TRBD1 (5 bases). This CDR3 has 14 residues. Trimming left V 6 bases short and J 0 bases short, with 9 bases between. Germline V gene sequence: CDR1 MDHEN, CDR2 SYDVKM. The CDR3 bases are TGTGCCAGCAGGGGGACTGGCTCTGGAAACACCATATATTTT. Translating it yields CASRGTGSGNTIYF.

The chain carries TRBV5-6 and TRBJ1-5, with a weak D call TRBD1 (6 bases). Germline CDR1 SGHDT, CDR2 YYEEEE. V was shortened by 4 bases and J by 6 bases, with 29 bases between the two germline ends. The CDR3 consists of 19 residues. CDR3 loop: CASSQQGSLSFGASQPQHF. CDR3 coding DNA: TGTGCCAGCAGCCAACAGGGATCCCTATCATTTGGAGCGTCTCAGCCCCAGCATTTT.

This chain connects TRBV11-2 to TRBJ2-1; TRBD1 matches at 10 bases. The CDR3 extends over 16 amino acids. Germline CDR1 and CDR2: SGHAT and FQNNGV. V gave up 5 bases and J gave up 8 bases; unmatched junction bases: 12. The CDR3 here is CASSRTGTGEDDEQFF. The CDR3 bases are TGTGCCAGCAGCCGGACCGGGACAGGGGAGGACGATGAGCAGTTCTTC. Full variable domain (outside the CDR3, taken from reference TRBV11-2 and TRBJ2-1): EAGVAQSPRYKIIEKRQSVAFWCNPISGHATLYWYQQILGQGPKLLIQFQNNGVVDDSQLPKDRFSAERLKGVDSTLKIQPAKLEDSAVYLCASSRTGTGEDDEQFFGPGTRLTVL.

The chain employs TRBV7-3 and TRBJ2-3; 7 nucleotides match TRBD2. The germline V gene has CDR1 SGHTA and CDR2 FQGTGA. The CDR3 loop spans 15 amino acids. V lost 0 bases and J lost 4; bases outside the gene matches: 4. This CDR3 reads CASSLTEGGADTQYF. In DNA form, the CDR3 reads TGTGCCAGCAGCTTAACGGAGGGAGGGGCAGATACGCAGTATTTT.

This clone was found a few times. This specimen includes other DNA sequences encoding the same CDR3. V gene TRBV12-3 or TRBV12-4 combines with J gene TRBJ1-1; D possibly corresponds to TRBD1 (6 bases). The germline V and J ends were trimmed by 2 bases and 6 bases, with 10 bases remaining between them. The CDR3 covers 13 residues. The chain's CDR3 is CASSLQGRAEAFF. In DNA form, the CDR3 reads TGTGCCAGCAGTTTACAGGGGAGGGCTGAAGCTTTCTTT.

V gene TRBV18 combines with J gene TRBJ1-1, with D possibly TRBD1 on 6 matching bases. Germline lookup yields CDR1 KGHSH and CDR2 LQKENI. The CDR3 runs 14 residues. V lost 4 bases to trimming and J lost 6 bases, with 15 bases between them. The CDR3, as DNA: TGTGCCAGCTCACTGGGAAGGGGGACCCCTGAAGCTTTCTTT. Protein: CASSLGRGTPEAFF.

This clone is a singleton in its sample. J is TRBJ2-7 and V is TRBV28, with D tentatively TRBD2 (7 bases). V gave up 4 bases and J gave up 2 bases, with 15 bases separating them. This CDR3 is 15 amino acids long. Looked up from germline, CDR1 is MDHEN and CDR2 is SYDVKM. CDR3 region: CASSSGGGPTYEQYF. The CDR3 DNA reads TGTGCCAGCAGTTCAGGCGGGGGCCCTACCTACGAGCAGTACTTC.

This clone came up a few times. The V call is TRBV19, the J call TRBJ2-2; 9 bases are a match to TRBD1. This CDR3 comprises 13 residues. The ends lost 10 bases at V and 6 bases at J; junction bases unmatched: 6. The germline CDR1 and CDR2 sequences are LNHDA and SQIVND (reference sequence). The CDR3 region has the DNA TGTGCCACCAGGGACAGGGCCGCCGGGGAGCTGTTTTTT. This gives the protein CATRDRAAGELFF.

This chain joins TRBV3-1 (or the pseudogene TRBV3-2) and TRBJ1-1; D uncertain. The germline CDR1 and CDR2 sequences are LGHDT and YNNKEL (reference sequence). The V end was cut by 0 bases, the J end by 1 base, with 6 bases between. The length of the CDR3 is 14 residues. The CDR3 nucleotides are TGTGCCAGCAGCCAAGATGGAGAGAACACTGAAGCTTTCTTT. Protein product: CASSQDGENTEAFF.

The J gene is TRBJ1-5, the V gene TRBV28, with D maybe TRBD1 (5 bases). With 0 bases removed from V and 3 bases from J, the gap between germline ends came to 12 bases. The CDR3 loop spans 16 amino acids. CDR1 and CDR2 from the germline V gene are MDHEN and SYDVKM. The CDR3 DNA follows: TGTGCCAGCAGTTTATGGGCAGGGTCAGTCAATCAGCCCCAGCATTTT. Its protein product is CASSLWAGSVNQPQHF.

V usage is TRBV5-1 and J usage is TRBJ2-7; 8 positions match TRBD1. Germline V lookup: CDR1 SGHRS, CDR2 YFSETQ. V dropped 2 bases and J dropped 6; count of bases not matched to a gene: 16. CDR3 length: 17 amino acids. CDR3 in DNA: TGCGCCAGCAGCTTAAAATCCGGACAGGGAAAAAGTACCGAGCAGTACTTC. Protein product: CASSLKSGQGKSTEQYF. Using reference TRBV5-1 and TRBJ2-7 for the parts outside the CDR3, the full variable domain is KAGVTQTPRYLIKTRGQQVTLSCSPISGHRSVSWYQQTPGQGLQFLFEYFSETQRNKGNFPGRFSGRQFSNSRSEMNVSTLELGDSALYLCASSLKSGQGKSTEQYFGPGTRLTVT.